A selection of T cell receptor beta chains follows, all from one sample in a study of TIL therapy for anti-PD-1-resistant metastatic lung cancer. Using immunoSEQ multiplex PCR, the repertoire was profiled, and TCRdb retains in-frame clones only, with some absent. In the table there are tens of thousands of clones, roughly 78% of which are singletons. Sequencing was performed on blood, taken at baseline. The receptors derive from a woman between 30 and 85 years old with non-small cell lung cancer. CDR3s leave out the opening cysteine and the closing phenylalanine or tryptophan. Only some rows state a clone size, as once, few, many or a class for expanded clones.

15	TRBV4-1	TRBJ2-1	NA	ASSQDIKGARYNEQF
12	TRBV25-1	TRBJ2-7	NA	ASSDRQGRYEQY
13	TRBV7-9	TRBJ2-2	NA	ASSLATANTGELF
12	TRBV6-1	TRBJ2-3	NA	ASRGLGSTDTQY
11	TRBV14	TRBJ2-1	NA	ASSQERTPEQF
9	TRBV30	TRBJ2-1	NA	AWLYRGRGF
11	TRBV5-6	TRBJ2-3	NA	ASSLEHTDTQY
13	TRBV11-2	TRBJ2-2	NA	ASSPQRGDAGELF
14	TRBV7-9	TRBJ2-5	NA	ASSLEGLQLRETQY
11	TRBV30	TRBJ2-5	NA	AWSGSAGETQY
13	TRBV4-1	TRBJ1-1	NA	ASSQGRQGGTEAF
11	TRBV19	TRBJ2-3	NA	ASSPRITDTQY
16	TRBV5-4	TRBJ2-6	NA	ASSLVGRGHTGANVLT
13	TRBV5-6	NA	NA	ASSLGTGPPYEQY
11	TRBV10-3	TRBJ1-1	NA	AIARQLNTEAF
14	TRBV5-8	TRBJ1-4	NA	ASSIGTAATNEKLF
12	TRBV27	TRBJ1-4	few	ASRHDGFNEKLF